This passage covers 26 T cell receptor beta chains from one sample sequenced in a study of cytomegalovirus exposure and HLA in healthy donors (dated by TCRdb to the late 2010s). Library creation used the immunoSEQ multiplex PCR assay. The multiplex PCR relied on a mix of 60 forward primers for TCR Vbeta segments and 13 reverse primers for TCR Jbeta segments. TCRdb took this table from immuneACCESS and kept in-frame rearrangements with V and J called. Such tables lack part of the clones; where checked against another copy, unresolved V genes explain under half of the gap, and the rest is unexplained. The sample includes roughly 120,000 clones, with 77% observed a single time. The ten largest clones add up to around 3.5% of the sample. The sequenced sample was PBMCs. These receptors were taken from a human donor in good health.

Here the CDR3 reads CASSRQGANNQPQHF. The CDR3 region has the DNA TGTGCCAGCAGTCGACAGGGGGCGAACAATCAGCCCCAGCATTTT. The chain combines TRBV28 with TRBJ1-5; 10 nucleotides match TRBD1. V gave up 5 bases and J gave up 3 bases; unmatched junction bases: 4. CDR3 length: 15 residues. Germline values: CDR1 MDHEN, CDR2 SYDVKM.

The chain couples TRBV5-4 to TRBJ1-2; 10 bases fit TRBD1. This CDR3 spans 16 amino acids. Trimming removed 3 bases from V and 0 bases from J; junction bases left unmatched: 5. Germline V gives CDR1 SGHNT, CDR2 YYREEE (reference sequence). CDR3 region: CASSWGDRGTNYGYTF. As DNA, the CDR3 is TGTGCCAGCAGCTGGGGGGACAGGGGAACTAACTATGGCTACACCTTC.

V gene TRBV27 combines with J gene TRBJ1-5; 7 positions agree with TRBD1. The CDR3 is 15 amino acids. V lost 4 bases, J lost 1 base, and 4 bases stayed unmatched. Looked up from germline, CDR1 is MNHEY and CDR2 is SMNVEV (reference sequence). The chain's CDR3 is CASSSPGQSNQPQHF. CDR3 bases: TGTGCCAGCAGTTCCCCGGGACAGAGCAATCAGCCCCAGCATTTT.

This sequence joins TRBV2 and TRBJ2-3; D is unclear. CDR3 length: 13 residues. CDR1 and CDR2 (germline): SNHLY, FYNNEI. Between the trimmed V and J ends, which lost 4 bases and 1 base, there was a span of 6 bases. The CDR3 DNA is TGTGCCAGCAGTGGTCGGGGCACAGATACGCAGTATTTT. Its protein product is CASSGRGTDTQYF.

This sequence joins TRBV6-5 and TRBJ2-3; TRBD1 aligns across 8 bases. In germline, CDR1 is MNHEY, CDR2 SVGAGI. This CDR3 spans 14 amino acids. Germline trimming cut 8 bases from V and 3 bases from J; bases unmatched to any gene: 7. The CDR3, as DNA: TGTGCCAGCGGAAGCGACAGGGGAACAGATACGCAGTATTTT. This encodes CASGSDRGTDTQYF.

For the CDR3, the DNA is TGTGCCAGCAGGAAACCCGGGACAGGGGATAGTGAGCAGTTCTTC. Its protein is CASRKPGTGDSEQFF. This chain uses TRBV11-2 with TRBJ2-1, with 10 bases fitting TRBD1. Germline CDR1 is SGHAT and CDR2 is FQNNGV. This CDR3 has 15 amino acids. V lost 6 bases to trimming and J lost 9 bases; unmatched junction nucleotides: 11.

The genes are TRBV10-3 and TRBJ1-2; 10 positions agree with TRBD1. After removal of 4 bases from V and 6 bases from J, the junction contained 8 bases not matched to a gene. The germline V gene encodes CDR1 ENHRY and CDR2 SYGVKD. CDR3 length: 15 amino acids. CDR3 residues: CAISAPGQGRNGYTF. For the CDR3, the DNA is TGTGCCATCAGTGCTCCGGGACAGGGGCGGAATGGCTACACCTTC.

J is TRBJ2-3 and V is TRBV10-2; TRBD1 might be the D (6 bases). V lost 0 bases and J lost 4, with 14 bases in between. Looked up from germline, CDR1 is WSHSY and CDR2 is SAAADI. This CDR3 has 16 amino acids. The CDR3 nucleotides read TGCGCCAGCAGTGAGTCCCAGGGGATAGGGGCAGATACGCAGTATTTT. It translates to CASSESQGIGADTQYF.

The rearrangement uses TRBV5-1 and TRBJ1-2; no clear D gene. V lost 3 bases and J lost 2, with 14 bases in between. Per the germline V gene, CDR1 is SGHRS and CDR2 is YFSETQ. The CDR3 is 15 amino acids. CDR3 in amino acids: CASSSGGTTNYGYTF. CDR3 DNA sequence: TGCGCCAGCAGCTCCGGTGGCACGACAAACTATGGCTACACCTTC.

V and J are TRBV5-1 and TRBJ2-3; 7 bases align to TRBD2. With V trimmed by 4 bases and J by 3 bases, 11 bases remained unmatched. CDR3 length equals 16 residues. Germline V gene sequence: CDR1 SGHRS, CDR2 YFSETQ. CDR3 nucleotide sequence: TGCGCCAGCAGCCCCGGGGCGGGGAGGGGTACAGATACGCAGTATTTT. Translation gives CASSPGAGRGTDTQYF.

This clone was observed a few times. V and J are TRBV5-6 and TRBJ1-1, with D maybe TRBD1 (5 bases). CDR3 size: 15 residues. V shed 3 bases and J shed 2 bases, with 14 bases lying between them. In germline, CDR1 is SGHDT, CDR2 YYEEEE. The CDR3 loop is CASSSSPTANTEAFF. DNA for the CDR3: TGTGCCAGCAGCTCCTCTCCGACAGCAAACACTGAAGCTTTCTTT. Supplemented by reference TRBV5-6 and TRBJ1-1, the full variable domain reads DAGVTQSPTHLIKTRGQQVTLRCSPKSGHDTVSWYQQALGQGPQFIFQYYEEEERQRGNFPDRFSGHQFPNYSSELNVNALLLGDSALYLCASSSSPTANTEAFFGQGTRLTVV.

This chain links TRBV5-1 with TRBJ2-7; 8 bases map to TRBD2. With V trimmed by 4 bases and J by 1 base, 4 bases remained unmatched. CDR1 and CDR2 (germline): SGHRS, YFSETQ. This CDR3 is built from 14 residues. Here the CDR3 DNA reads TGCGCCAGCAGCCAGACTAGCGAATCCTACGAGCAGTACTTC. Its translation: CASSQTSESYEQYF.

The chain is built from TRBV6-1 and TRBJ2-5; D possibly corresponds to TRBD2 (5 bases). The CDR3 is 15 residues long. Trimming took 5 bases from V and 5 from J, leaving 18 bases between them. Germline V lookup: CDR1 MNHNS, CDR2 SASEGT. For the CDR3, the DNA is TGTGCCAGCAGTCTTGATGGCGAGGGTGGGGAGACCCAGTACTTC. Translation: CASSLDGEGGETQYF.

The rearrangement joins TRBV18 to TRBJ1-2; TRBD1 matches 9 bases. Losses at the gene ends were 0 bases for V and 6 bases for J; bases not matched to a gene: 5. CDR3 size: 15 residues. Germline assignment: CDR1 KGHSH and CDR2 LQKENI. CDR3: CASSPPTGGSDGYTF. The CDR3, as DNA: TGTGCCAGCTCACCACCGACAGGGGGTTCTGATGGCTACACCTTC.

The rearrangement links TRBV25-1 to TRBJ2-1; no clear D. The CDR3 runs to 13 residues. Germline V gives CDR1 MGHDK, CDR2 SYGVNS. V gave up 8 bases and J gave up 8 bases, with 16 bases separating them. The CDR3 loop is CASVGERSDEQFF. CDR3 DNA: TGTGCCAGCGTCGGAGAGAGGAGCGATGAGCAGTTCTTC.

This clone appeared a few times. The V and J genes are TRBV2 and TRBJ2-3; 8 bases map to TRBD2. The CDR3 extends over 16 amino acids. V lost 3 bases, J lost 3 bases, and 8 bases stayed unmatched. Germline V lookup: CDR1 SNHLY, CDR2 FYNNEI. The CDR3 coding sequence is TGTGCCAGCAGTGAGGGAGCTCGGGGGGGAACAGATACGCAGTATTTT. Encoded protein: CASSEGARGGTDTQYF. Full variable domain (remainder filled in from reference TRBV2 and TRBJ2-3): EPEVTQTPSHQVTQMGQEVILRCVPISNHLYFYWYRQILGQKVEFLVSFYNNEISEKSEIFDDQFSVERPDGSNFTLKIRSTKLEDSAMYFCASSEGARGGTDTQYFGPGTRLTVL.

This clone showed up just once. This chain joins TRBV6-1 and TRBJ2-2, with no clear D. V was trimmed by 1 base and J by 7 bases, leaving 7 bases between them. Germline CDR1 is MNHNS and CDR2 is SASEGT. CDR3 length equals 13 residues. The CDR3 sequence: CASSEVAYGELFF. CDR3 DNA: TGTGCCAGCAGTGAAGTGGCATACGGGGAGCTGTTTTTT.

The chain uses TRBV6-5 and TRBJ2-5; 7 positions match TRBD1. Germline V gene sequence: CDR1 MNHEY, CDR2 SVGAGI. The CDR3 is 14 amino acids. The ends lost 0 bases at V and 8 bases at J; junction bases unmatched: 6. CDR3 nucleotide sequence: TGTGCCAGCAGTTACTCGCGTCAGGGGGTAACCCAGTACTTC. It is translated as CASSYSRQGVTQYF.

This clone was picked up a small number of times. Here the CDR3 reads CASSLGGTSGIYEQYF. The CDR3 DNA is TGTGCCAGCAGCTTGGGGGGGACTAGCGGGATCTACGAGCAGTACTTC. This chain links TRBV5-4 with TRBJ2-5; 13 positions agree with TRBD2. The DNA end lines up better with TRBJ2-7; the J call may be wrong. The germline V gene encodes CDR1 SGHNT and CDR2 YYREEE (reference sequence). The CDR3 is 16 amino acids.

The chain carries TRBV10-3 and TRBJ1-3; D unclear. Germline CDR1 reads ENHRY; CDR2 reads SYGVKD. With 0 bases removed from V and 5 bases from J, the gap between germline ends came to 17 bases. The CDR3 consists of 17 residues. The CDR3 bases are TGTGCCATCAGTGAGTCCTCCGGGGAGGCCTTCAGAAACACCATATATTTT. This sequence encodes CAISESSGEAFRNTIYF.

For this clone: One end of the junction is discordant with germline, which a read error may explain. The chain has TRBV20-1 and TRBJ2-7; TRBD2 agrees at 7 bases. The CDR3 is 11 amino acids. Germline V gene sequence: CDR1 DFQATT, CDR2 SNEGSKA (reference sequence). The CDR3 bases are TGCAGTTCTAGCGGTACCTACGAGCAGTACTTC. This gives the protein CSSSGTYEQYF.

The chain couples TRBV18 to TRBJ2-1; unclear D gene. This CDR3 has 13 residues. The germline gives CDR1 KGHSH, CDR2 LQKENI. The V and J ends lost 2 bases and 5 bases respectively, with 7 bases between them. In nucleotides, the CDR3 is TGTGCCAGCTCACCAATCCTCGACAATGAGCAGTTCTTC. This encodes CASSPILDNEQFF. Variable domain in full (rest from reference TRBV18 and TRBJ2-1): NAGVMQNPRHLVRRRGQEARLRCSPMKGHSHVYWYRQLPEEGLKFMVYLQKENIIDESGMPKERFSAEFPKEGPSILRIQQVVRGDSAAYFCASSPILDNEQFFGPGTRLTVL.

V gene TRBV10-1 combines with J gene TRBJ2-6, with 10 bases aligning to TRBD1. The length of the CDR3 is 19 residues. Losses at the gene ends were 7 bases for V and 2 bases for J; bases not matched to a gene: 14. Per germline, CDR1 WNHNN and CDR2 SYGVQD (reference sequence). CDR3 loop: CASTSGGDRGRAGANVLTF. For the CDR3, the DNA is TGCGCCAGCACCTCAGGCGGTGACAGGGGGCGGGCTGGGGCCAACGTCCTGACTTTC.

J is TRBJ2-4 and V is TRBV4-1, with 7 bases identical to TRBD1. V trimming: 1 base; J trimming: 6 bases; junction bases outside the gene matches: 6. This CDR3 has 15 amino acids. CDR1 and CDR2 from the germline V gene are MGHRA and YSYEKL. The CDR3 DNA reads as TGCGCCAGCAGCCAAGCCTTGGGACAGACAAACATTCAGTACTTC. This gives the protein CASSQALGQTNIQYF.

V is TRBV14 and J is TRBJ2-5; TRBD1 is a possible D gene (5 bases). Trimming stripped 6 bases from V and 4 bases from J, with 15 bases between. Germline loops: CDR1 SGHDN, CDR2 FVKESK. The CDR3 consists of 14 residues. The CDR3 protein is CASSPRVEGETQYF. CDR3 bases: TGTGCCAGCAGTCCCAGGGTGGAAGGAGAGACCCAGTACTTC.

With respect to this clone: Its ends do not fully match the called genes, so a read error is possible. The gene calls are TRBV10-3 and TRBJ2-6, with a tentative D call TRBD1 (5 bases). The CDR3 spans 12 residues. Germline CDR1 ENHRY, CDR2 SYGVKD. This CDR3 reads CAISAGANGLTF. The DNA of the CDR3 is TGTGCCATCAGTGCTGGGGCCAACGGCCTGACTTTC.